The 11 T cell receptor beta chains in this list originate from one sample, sequenced in a study of metastatic and nonmetastatic thyroid tumors. TCRdb re-called clones via MiXCR from the PCR reads. This table holds tens of thousands of clones, less than 20% found once. All patients were treatment-naive before thyroid surgery. The sequencing input was blood. The receptors here all came from a female donor with papillary thyroid cancer or a benign thyroid nodule (not recorded which). Some clones in this sample may be carry-over from other donors' samples.

This clone was seen at least ten times. This chain joins TRBV20-1 and TRBJ2-3; D is perhaps TRBD2 (5 bases). The V gene's germline CDR1 is DFQATT and CDR2 SNEGSKA (reference sequence). CDR3 size: 17 residues. The V gene lost 6 bases and the J gene lost 0 bases, with 22 bases spanning the gap. The CDR3 coding sequence is TGCAGTGCCCTCCCCGCGGGCGGCGCGTCTAGCACAGATACGCAGTATTTT. Encoded protein: CSALPAGGASSTDTQYF.

This clone was recorded at least ten times. The V gene is TRBV7-2, the J gene TRBJ1-4; TRBD1 might be the D (5 bases). The CDR3 length is 18 residues. Trimming left V 3 bases short and J 1 base short, with 18 bases between. CDR1 SGHTA and CDR2 FQGNSA come from the germline V gene. The CDR3: CASSFYGGSFRTNEKLFF. CDR3 bases: TGTGCCAGCAGCTTTTATGGGGGGAGTTTCAGAACTAATGAAAAACTGTTTTTT.

Only a few counts were recorded for this clone. The chain couples TRBV6-2 or TRBV6-3 to TRBJ1-1, with no clear D. Trimming left V 2 bases short and J 3 bases short, with 13 bases between. The germline CDR1 and CDR2 sequences are MNHEY and SVGEGT. There are 15 residues in the CDR3. The CDR3, as DNA: TGTGCCAGCAGTTACAGGTCGCCCGGTGACACTGAAGCTTTCTTT. Its protein is CASSYRSPGDTEAFF.

With respect to this clone: A much larger clone sits a single nucleotide away, making a read error possible. V is TRBV30 and J is TRBJ1-5; D gene ambiguous. The germline gives CDR1 GTSNPN, CDR2 SVGIG (reference sequence). Trimming pared 4 bases from V and 0 bases from J, leaving 13 bases between. This CDR3 region has 15 residues. The CDR3 DNA follows: TGTGCCTGGATCCCAGGTTCGAATAGCAATCAGCCCCAGCATTTT. As protein: CAWIPGSNSNQPQHF.

In its sample, this clone ranks as medium-sized. The rearrangement uses TRBV28 and TRBJ1-2; possible D gene TRBD1, 5 bases. Deletions cut 6 bases from V and 4 bases from J, with 15 bases between. In germline, CDR1 is MDHEN, CDR2 SYDVKM. The CDR3 is made up of 14 amino acids. The CDR3 loop is CASRDISLGYGYTF. The CDR3 coding sequence is TGTGCCAGCAGGGACATTAGTCTAGGCTATGGCTACACCTTC.

This clone was counted ten times or more. The chain employs TRBV20-1 and TRBJ1-2; tentatively, D is TRBD1 (5 bases). V was clipped by 5 bases and J by 2 bases, with 18 bases between them. Germline CDR1 is DFQATT and CDR2 is SNEGSKA (reference sequence). This CDR3 has 15 residues. The CDR3 DNA reads TGCAGTGCTCGCCCAACCGGGACGGCAAACTATGGCTACACCTTC. Its translation: CSARPTGTANYGYTF.

This clone appeared many times. The CDR3 protein is CASTGTRSTDTQYF. In DNA, the CDR3 is TGTGCCAGCACAGGGACCCGCAGTACAGATACGCAGTATTTT. This sequence joins TRBV28 and TRBJ2-3, with D perhaps given as TRBD1 or TRBD2 (5 bases each). Germline CDR1 reads MDHEN; CDR2 reads SYDVKM. Deletions cut 7 bases from V and 3 bases from J, with 14 bases between. The CDR3 loop spans 14 amino acids.

This chain joins TRBV11-2 and TRBJ2-3, with 7 bases matching TRBD2. V lost 5 bases to trimming and J lost 6 bases; unmatched junction nucleotides: 8. The CDR3 has 14 residues. CDR1 and CDR2 from the germline V gene are SGHAT and FQNNGV. Written as DNA, the CDR3 is TGTGCCAGCAGCCGATCGGGGGGTTGGGATACGCAGTATTTT. It is translated as CASSRSGGWDTQYF.

In this sample, this clone turned up many times. The chain uses TRBV20-1 and TRBJ2-7; 9 bases are a match to TRBD1. The junction had 15 bases not matched to a gene; V was cut back by 5 bases and J by 7 bases. The length of the CDR3 is 15 residues. Germline V gene lookup returns CDR1 DFQATT and CDR2 SNEGSKA (reference sequence). The CDR3 loop reads CSAGPGTGTTPEQYF. CDR3 bases: TGCAGTGCTGGTCCCGGGACAGGGACTACGCCTGAGCAGTACTTC.

This clone was seen many times. The chain has TRBV5-6 and TRBJ1-1, with D unclear. The germline V gene encodes CDR1 SGHDT and CDR2 YYEEEE. The ends were cut back, 2 bases at V and 0 bases at J, with 5 bases in the middle. The CDR3 extends over 13 amino acids. The CDR3 DNA sequence: TGTGCCAGCAGCTTCAACTTGAACACTGAAGCTTTCTTT. Translated, it gives CASSFNLNTEAFF. The full variable domain, in which reference TRBV5-6 and TRBJ1-1 provide the parts outside the CDR3, is DAGVTQSPTHLIKTRGQQVTLRCSPKSGHDTVSWYQQALGQGPQFIFQYYEEEERQRGNFPDRFSGHQFPNYSSELNVNALLLGDSALYLCASSFNLNTEAFFGQGTRLTVV.

The V call is TRBV6-2 or TRBV6-3, the J call TRBJ2-7, with unresolved D. CDR3 length equals 13 residues. V lost 2 bases and J lost 2, with 7 bases in between. Germline CDR1 is MNHEY and CDR2 is SVGEGT. The CDR3 sequence is CASSYDGPYEQYF. CDR3 coding DNA: TGTGCCAGCAGTTACGATGGTCCCTACGAGCAGTACTTC.